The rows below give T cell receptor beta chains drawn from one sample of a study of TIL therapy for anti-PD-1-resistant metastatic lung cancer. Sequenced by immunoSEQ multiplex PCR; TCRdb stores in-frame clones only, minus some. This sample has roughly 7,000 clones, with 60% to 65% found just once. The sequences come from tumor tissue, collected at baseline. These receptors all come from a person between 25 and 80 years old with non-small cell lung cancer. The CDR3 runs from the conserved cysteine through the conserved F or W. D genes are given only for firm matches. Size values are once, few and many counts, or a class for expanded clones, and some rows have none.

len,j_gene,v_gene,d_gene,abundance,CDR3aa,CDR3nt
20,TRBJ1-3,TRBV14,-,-,CASSQIEALVGRPQGNTIYF,TGTGCCAGCAGCCAAATTGAGGCGTTGGTTGGACGGCCTCAAGGAAACACCATATATTTT
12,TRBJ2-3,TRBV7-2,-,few,CASSPYGDTQYF,TGTGCCAGCAGCCCCTATGGAGATACGCAGTATTTT
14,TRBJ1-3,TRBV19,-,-,CASSIKTYGNTIYF,TGTGCCAGTAGCATCAAGACGTATGGAAACACCATATATTTT
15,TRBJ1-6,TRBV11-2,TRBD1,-,CASSLGQGRYSPLHF,TGTGCCAGCAGTCTAGGACAGGGGCGATATTCACCCCTCCACTTT
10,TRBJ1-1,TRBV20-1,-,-,CSARVPGSPF,TGCAGTGCTAGAGTTCCCGGGTCGCCGTTT
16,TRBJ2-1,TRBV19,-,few,CASSHGRKGRDNEQFF,TGTGCCAGTAGCCACGGCCGTAAGGGACGGGACAATGAGCAGTTCTTC
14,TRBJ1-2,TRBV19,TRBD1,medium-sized,CASSSSGTAGFRTF,TGTGCCAGTAGTTCTTCCGGGACAGCTGGATTTCGCACCTTC
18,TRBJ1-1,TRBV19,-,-,CASSIDLRGHGHNTEAFF,TGTGCCAGTAGTATAGATCTGCGGGGACACGGACATAACACTGAAGCTTTCTTT
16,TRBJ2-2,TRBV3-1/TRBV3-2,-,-,CASSPTDRPNTGELFF,TGTGCCAGCAGCCCTACCGACAGGCCAAACACCGGGGAGCTGTTTTTT
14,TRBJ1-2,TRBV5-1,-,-,CASNPAVGGYGYTF,TGCGCCAGCAACCCCGCGGTCGGCGGATATGGCTACACCTTC
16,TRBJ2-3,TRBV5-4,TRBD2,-,CASSLGLAGGPDTQYF,TGTGCCAGCAGCTTGGGACTAGCGGGGGGCCCAGATACGCAGTATTTT
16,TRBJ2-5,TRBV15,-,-,CATSRESWAAQETQYF,TGTGCCACCAGCAGAGAATCGTGGGCAGCCCAAGAGACCCAGTACTTC
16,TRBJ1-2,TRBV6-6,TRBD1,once,CASSYSTPGTGDGYTF,TGTGCCAGCAGTTACTCGACCCCCGGGACAGGGGATGGCTACACCTTC
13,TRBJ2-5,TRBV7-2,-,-,CASSLWSGETQYF,TGTGCCAGCAGCTTATGGAGCGGGGAGACCCAGTACTTC
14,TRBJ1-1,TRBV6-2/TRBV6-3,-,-,CASSLAGASTEAFF,TGTGCCAGCAGCCTCGCGGGGGCAAGCACTGAAGCTTTCTTT
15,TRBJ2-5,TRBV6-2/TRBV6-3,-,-,CASSYVAGIQETQYF,TGTGCCAGCAGTTACGTGGCAGGGATCCAAGAGACCCAGTACTTC
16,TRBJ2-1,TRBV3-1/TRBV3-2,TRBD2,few,CASSQDRGGDYNEQFF,TGTGCCAGCAGCCAAGATCGGGGGGGTGACTACAATGAGCAGTTCTTC
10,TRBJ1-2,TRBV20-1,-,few,CSASFDGYTF,TGCAGTGCTAGTTTTGATGGCTACACCTTC
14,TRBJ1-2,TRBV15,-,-,CATSRGGYNYGYTF,TGTGCCACCAGCAGAGGGGGGTACAACTATGGCTACACCTTC
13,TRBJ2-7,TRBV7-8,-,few,CASSSSEAYEQYF,TGTGCCAGCAGCTCCTCTGAGGCCTACGAGCAGTACTTC
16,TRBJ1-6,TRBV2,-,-,CASSGLGGAYNSPLHF,TGTGCCAGCAGTGGGCTCGGGGGCGCTTATAATTCACCCCTCCACTTT
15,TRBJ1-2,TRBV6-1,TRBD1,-,CASSETGDANYGYTF,TGTGCCAGCAGTGAGACAGGGGATGCGAACTATGGCTACACCTTC
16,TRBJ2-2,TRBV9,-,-,CASSVGRGAAGGELFF,TGTGCCAGCAGCGTAGGCCGGGGGGCCGCCGGCGGGGAGCTGTTTTTT
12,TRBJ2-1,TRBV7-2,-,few,CASSLRGGEQFF,TGTGCCAGCAGCCTCAGGGGCGGTGAGCAGTTCTTC
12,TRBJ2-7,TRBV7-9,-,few,CASSSPRGEQYF,TGTGCCAGCAGCTCTCCCCGGGGCGAGCAGTACTTC
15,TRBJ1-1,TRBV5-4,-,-,CASSLLTGGNTEAFF,TGTGCCAGCAGCTTACTTACAGGAGGGAACACTGAAGCTTTCTTT
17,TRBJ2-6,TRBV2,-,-,CASSERRFVSGANVLTF,TGTGCCAGCAGTGAAAGAAGATTCGTCTCTGGGGCCAACGTCCTGACTTTC
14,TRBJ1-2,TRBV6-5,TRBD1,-,CASRPPDRVYGYTF,TGTGCCAGCAGACCCCCAGACAGGGTTTATGGCTACACCTTC
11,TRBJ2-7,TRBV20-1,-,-,CSARISYEQYF,TGCAGTGCTAGAATTTCCTACGAGCAGTACTTC
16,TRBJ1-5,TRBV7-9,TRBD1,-,CASSSVSGGRNQPQHF,TGTGCCAGCAGCTCGGTTTCAGGGGGTCGCAATCAGCCCCAGCATTTT
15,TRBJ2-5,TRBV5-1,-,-,CASSSNAGPQETQYF,TGCGCCAGCAGCTCTAACGCGGGCCCCCAAGAGACCCAGTACTTC
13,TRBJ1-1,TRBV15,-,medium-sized,CATSRAGGTEAFF,TGTGCCACCAGCAGAGCTGGGGGCACTGAAGCTTTCTTT
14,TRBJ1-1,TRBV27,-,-,CASSLRQLNTEAFF,TGTGCCAGCAGTTTACGCCAACTCAACACTGAAGCTTTCTTT
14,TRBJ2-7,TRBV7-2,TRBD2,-,CASSQSGNSYEQYF,TGTGCCAGCAGCCAAAGCGGGAACTCCTACGAGCAGTACTTC
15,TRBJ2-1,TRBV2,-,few,CASRTSYFRYNEQFF,TGTGCCAGCAGGACTAGTTACTTCCGCTACAATGAGCAGTTCTTC
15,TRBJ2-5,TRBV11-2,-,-,CASSVGGPYQETQYF,TGTGCCAGCAGCGTCGGGGGGCCGTACCAAGAGACCCAGTACTTC
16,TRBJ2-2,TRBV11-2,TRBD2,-,CASSSGLAGGTGELFF,TGTGCCAGCAGCTCCGGACTAGCGGGAGGAACCGGGGAGCTGTTTTTT
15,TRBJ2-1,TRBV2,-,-,CASSEEGGSYNEQFF,TGTGCCAGCAGTGAAGAGGGGGGGTCCTACAATGAGCAGTTCTTC
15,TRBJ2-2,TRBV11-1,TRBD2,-,CASAPGTSRTGELFF,TGTGCCAGCGCCCCGGGGACTAGTAGAACCGGGGAGCTGTTTTTT
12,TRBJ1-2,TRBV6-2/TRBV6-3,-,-,CASSYRDYGYTF,TGTGCCAGCAGTTACAGGGACTATGGCTACACCTTC
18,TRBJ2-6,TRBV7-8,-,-,CASSLRGAVFSGANVLTF,TGTGCCAGCAGCTTAAGGGGGGCCGTTTTCTCTGGGGCCAACGTCCTGACTTTC
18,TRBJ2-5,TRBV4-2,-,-,CASSLREGAGVNQETQYF,TGTGCCAGCAGCCTCCGGGAGGGGGCGGGAGTAAACCAAGAGACCCAGTACTTC
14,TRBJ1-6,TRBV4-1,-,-,CASSQEGESSPLHF,TGCGCCAGCAGCCAAGAAGGTGAGAGCTCACCCCTCCACTTT
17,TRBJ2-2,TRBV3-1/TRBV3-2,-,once,CASSQDGQQANTGELFF,TGTGCCAGCAGCCAAGATGGGCAACAGGCGAACACCGGGGAGCTGTTTTTT
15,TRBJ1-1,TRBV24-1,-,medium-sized,CATRTTGGADTEAFF,TGTGCCACCCGCACGACAGGAGGGGCCGACACTGAAGCTTTCTTT
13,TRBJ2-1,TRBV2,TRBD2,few,CASSGRTYNEQFF,TGTGCCAGCAGCGGGAGGACCTACAATGAGCAGTTCTTC
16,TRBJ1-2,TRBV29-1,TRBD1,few,CSVQTFLGQGIYGYTF,TGCAGCGTTCAAACGTTTTTAGGACAGGGAATCTATGGCTACACCTTC
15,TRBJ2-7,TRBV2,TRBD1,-,CASSEPGTGAYEQYF,TGTGCCAGCAGTGAACCCGGGACAGGCGCCTACGAGCAGTACTTC